The following is a T cell receptor (beta chain) sequence with its context. The data stem from a study of human T cells and chemical hapten exposure. The time point here: pre-sensitization, week 0. Treatment of the sample: therapeutic diphenylcyclopropenone sensitization with weekly scalp DPC. Each CDR3 protein is one row after TCRdb ran MiXCR on the RACE reads. The repertoire consists of 240,000 or so distinct CDR3 sequences, with 7.5% to 9% occurring once and the leading ten covering under 2.5%. This CDR3 is 14 amino acids long. The ends were cut back, 6 bases at V and 2 bases at J, with 13 bases in the middle.

The clonotype comes from a woman aged 40 to 50 with alopecia areata. Some clones in this sample may be carry-over from other donors' samples. The J gene is TRBJ1-1, the V gene TRBV12-3 or TRBV12-4; TRBD1 is a possible D gene (5 bases). This material consisted of whole blood, taken in connection with sensitization to the hapten diphenylcyclopropenone (DPC). The CDR3 loop reads CASSPGGTNTEAFF. The CDR3 DNA follows: TGTGCCAGCAGCCCGGGAGGGACCAACACTGAAGCTTTCTTT.